The sequence of this T cell receptor (beta chain) was determined in a study of T cells in Graves' hyperthyroidism and ophthalmopathy. Study-level points and caveats: Before onset, ophthalmopathy was predicted by the model a median around 6.2 months earlier.

Trimming took off 0 bases at V and 6 bases at J, with 11 bases between the two ends. The germline V gene encodes CDR1 LGHDT and CDR2 YNNKEL (reference sequence). This CDR3 has 14 amino acids. Turning to this clonotype: Its antigen is currently unknown.

Amplification of TCR beta CDR3 regions was performed using RNA transcripts as template. The primer set for the first-round RT-PCR of the TCR CDR3 was HTBI. Each CDR3 protein gets one entry after TCRdb re-called the multiplex PCR reads with MiXCR. The data show 610,000 or so distinct CDR3 sequences, 35% to 55% seen once. Newly diagnosed hyperthyroidism, duration under 2 months, in patients aged 18 to 65. The sequence came from a woman between 18 and 29 years old with Graves' hyperthyroidism. The genes are TRBV3-1 and TRBJ1-1; no reliable D call. Sequenced: peripheral blood or thyroid tissue (not recorded which). CDR3 DNA sequence: TGTGCCAGCAGCCAAGAATGTGGGCCAGCTGAAGCTTTCTTT. This codes for CASSQECGPAEAFF. The full variable domain, with the rest looked up from reference TRBV3-1 and TRBJ1-1, is DTAVSQTPKYLVTQMGNDKSIKCEQNLGHDTMYWYKQDSKKFLKIMFSYNNKELIINETVPNRFSPKSPDKAHLNLHINSLELGDSAVYFCASSQECGPAEAFFGQGTRLTVV.